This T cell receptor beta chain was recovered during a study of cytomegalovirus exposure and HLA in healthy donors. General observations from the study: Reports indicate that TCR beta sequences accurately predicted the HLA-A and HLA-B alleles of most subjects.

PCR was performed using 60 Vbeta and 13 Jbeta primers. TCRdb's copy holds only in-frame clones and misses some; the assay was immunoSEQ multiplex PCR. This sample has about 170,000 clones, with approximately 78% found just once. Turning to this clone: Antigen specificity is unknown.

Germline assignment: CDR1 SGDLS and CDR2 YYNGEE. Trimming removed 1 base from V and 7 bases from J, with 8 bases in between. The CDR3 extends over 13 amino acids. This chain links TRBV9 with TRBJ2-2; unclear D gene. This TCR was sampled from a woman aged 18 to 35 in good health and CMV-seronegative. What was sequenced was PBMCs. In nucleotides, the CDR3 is TGTGCCAGCAGCGTAAACACCCTCGGGGAGCTGTTTTTT. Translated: CASSVNTLGELFF.